Following are 32 T cell receptor beta chains from one sample sequenced in a study of metastatic and nonmetastatic thyroid tumors. TCRdb re-called the PCR reads with MiXCR. The table shows around 29,000 clones, with 20% to 25% occurring only once. No treatment of any kind had been given to any patient before thyroid surgery. The sequencing sample was made of blood. The origin of the receptors is a female donor with papillary thyroid cancer or a benign thyroid nodule (not recorded which). Some clones in this sample may be carry-over from other donors' samples.

This clone is categorized as medium-sized. This rearrangement joins TRBV6-1 to TRBJ2-1; D is undetermined. V shed 2 bases and J shed 2 bases, with 10 bases lying between them. Per germline, CDR1 MNHNS and CDR2 SASEGT. There are 15 residues in the CDR3. In nucleotides, the CDR3 is TGTGCCAGCAGTGAACCGGGCTCTGCCTACAATGAGCAGTTCTTC. It codes for CASSEPGSAYNEQFF.

This clone appeared a few times. The chain employs TRBV10-1 and TRBJ2-7, with a possible D match to TRBD2 (5 bases). The CDR3 contains 14 residues. Germline V gene lookup returns CDR1 WNHNN and CDR2 SYGVQD (reference sequence). V was cut by 3 bases and J by 2 bases, with 11 bases left in between. The CDR3 spells CASSDPSRPYEQYF. In DNA form, the CDR3 reads TGCGCCAGCAGTGACCCTAGCCGACCCTACGAGCAGTACTTC.

This clone has at least ten counts. The chain carries TRBV11-2 and TRBJ2-2; 7 bases match TRBD2. V was clipped by 5 bases and J by 6 bases; unmatched bases: 6. Germline CDR1 and CDR2: SGHAT and FQNNGV. The length of the CDR3 is 14 residues. CDR3 nucleotide sequence: TGTGCCAGCAGCGTTCGGCGGGAGTCCGGGGAGCTGTTTTTT. Amino acid sequence: CASSVRRESGELFF.

This clone has a count of ten or more. The chain uses TRBV12-3 or TRBV12-4 and TRBJ2-1; TRBD1 agrees at 7 bases. V lost 5 bases, J lost 4 bases, and 5 bases stayed unmatched. This CDR3 has 14 amino acids. This chain's CDR3 is CASSPTGPYNEQFF. The CDR3 DNA reads as TGTGCCAGCAGTCCGACAGGGCCATACAATGAGCAGTTCTTC.

This clone was detected only a few times. The rearrangement uses TRBV28 and TRBJ1-1, with TRBD1 identical over 7 bases. Trimming cost V 6 bases and J 5 bases; bases outside gene matches: 9. This CDR3 contains 14 residues. CDR1 MDHEN and CDR2 SYDVKM come from the germline V gene. This chain's CDR3 is CASSPTGEGTEAFF. The CDR3 DNA sequence: TGTGCCAGCAGCCCAACAGGGGAAGGGACTGAAGCTTTCTTT.

This clone came up many times. The J gene is TRBJ1-6, the V gene TRBV2, with D possibly matching TRBD1 (5 bases). V was clipped by 6 bases and J by 1 base, with 10 bases between them. This CDR3 has 15 residues. Germline lookup yields CDR1 SNHLY and CDR2 FYNNEI. CDR3: CASREQGSYNSPLHF. The DNA of the CDR3 is TGTGCCAGCAGGGAGCAGGGTTCCTATAATTCACCCCTCCACTTT.

The chain has TRBV20-1 and TRBJ1-1; 12 nucleotides agree with TRBD1. The CDR3 is 16 amino acids. Germline V gene data show CDR1 as DFQATT and CDR2 as SNEGSKA (reference sequence). The J segment lost 4 bases and the V segment lost 2 bases, leaving 8 bases of the junction unmatched. This CDR3 reads CSARFGTGGGSTEAFF. The CDR3 region has the DNA TGCAGTGCTAGATTTGGGACAGGGGGCGGAAGCACTGAAGCTTTCTTT.

This clone was seen a handful of times. The J gene is TRBJ2-2, the V gene TRBV12-5; TRBD1 might be the D (5 bases). The V gene's germline CDR1 is LGHNT and CDR2 FRNRAP. The CDR3 sequence is 13 residues long. The V end lost 5 bases, the J end lost 5 bases, and 9 bases lay between the germline ends. The CDR3 nucleotides read TGTGCTAGTGGTCCAGGGTATACCGGGGAGCTGTTTTTT. Translation: CASGPGYTGELFF.

This sequence joins TRBV6-1 and TRBJ2-2; 12 bases are shared with TRBD2. The V gene end was trimmed by 4 bases and the J gene end by 7 bases; junction bases not matched to a gene: 4. Germline V gives CDR1 MNHNS, CDR2 SASEGT. The CDR3 runs to 15 residues. CDR3 residues: CASSGLAGGNGELFF. CDR3 DNA sequence: TGTGCCAGCAGTGGGCTAGCGGGAGGGAACGGGGAGCTGTTTTTT.

The sample holds a few counts of this clone. The germline gene is not matched at one end of the junction; a read error may be the cause. The J gene is TRBJ1-2, the V gene TRBV10-2; 9 positions match TRBD1. Per germline, CDR1 WSHSY and CDR2 SAAADI. The CDR3 is 14 residues long. CDR3 loop: CASRNRDRVGGYAF. The CDR3 bases are TGCGCCAGCAGAAACCGGGACAGGGTTGGTGGCTACGCCTTC.

Points on this clone: Here the CDR3 omits its conserved ending phenylalanine or tryptophan, so a read error is the likely source. The chain recombines TRBV24-1 with TRBJ2-2; no clear D. CDR3 length equals 15 residues. Trimming cost V 8 bases and J 5 bases, with 17 bases left between them. Germline lookup yields CDR1 KGHDR and CDR2 SFDVKD. CDR3 nucleotide sequence: TGTGCCACCAAAGATACGGGCAGAGGAACCGGGGAGCTGTTTTCT. Its translation is CATKDTGRGTGELFS.

Notes on this clone: This could be a read error, since a much larger clone is one nucleotide away. V and J are TRBV20-1 and TRBJ2-1, with D perhaps TRBD2 (5 bases). CDR3 length: 17 amino acids. Looked up from germline, CDR1 is DFQATT and CDR2 is SNEGSKA (reference sequence). CDR3 nucleotides: TGCGGTGCTAGGTTTCTTGGTCTCGGGAACTCCTACAATGAGCAGTTCTTC. Amino acids: CGARFLGLGNSYNEQFF.

This clone occurred many times. The chain is built from TRBV27 and TRBJ1-1; D gene uncertain. The ends were cut back, 2 bases at V and 1 base at J, with 11 bases in the middle. Germline CDR1 reads MNHEY; CDR2 reads SMNVEV (reference sequence). The CDR3 is 15 amino acids. CDR3 amino acids: CASSLGSPSNTEAFF. The CDR3 bases are TGTGCCAGCAGTTTAGGCTCCCCATCGAACACTGAAGCTTTCTTT.

In this sample, this clone turned up a few times. The CDR3 coding sequence is TGCAGTGCTTCCTATGGGACTAGCGATCCCTACGAGCAGTACTTC. It translates to CSASYGTSDPYEQYF. V usage is TRBV20-1 and J usage is TRBJ2-7; TRBD2 matches 10 bases. CDR3 length: 15 amino acids. The V and J ends lost 5 bases and 2 bases, in that order; junction bases with no gene match: 9. Germline V CDR1 and CDR2: DFQATT, SNEGSKA (reference sequence).

This clone was seen many times. This chain connects TRBV20-1 to TRBJ2-7, with D unclear. Germline CDR1 is DFQATT and CDR2 is SNEGSKA (reference sequence). V was cut by 6 bases and J by 3 bases, with 12 bases left in between. The CDR3 contains 12 residues. The chain's CDR3 is CSAATDDYEQYF. CDR3 nucleotide sequence: TGCAGTGCAGCCACCGACGACTACGAGCAGTACTTC.

This clone was recorded at least ten times. The chain links TRBV7-9 to TRBJ2-5; 8 nucleotides match TRBD2. Germline loops: CDR1 SEHNR, CDR2 FQNEAQ (reference sequence). The CDR3 is 16 amino acids. V shed 1 base, J shed 4 bases, and the junction held 8 bases outside the gene matches. CDR3 in amino acids: CASSLVGRGSGETQYF. The CDR3 bases are TGTGCCAGCAGCTTAGTCGGGAGGGGCAGTGGAGAGACCCAGTACTTC.

This clone came up a few times. The rearrangement links TRBV27 to TRBJ2-7; 8 nucleotides line up with TRBD2. The trim removed 8 bases at V and 3 bases at J, leaving 3 bases unmatched. Per the germline V gene, CDR1 is MNHEY and CDR2 is SMNVEV (reference sequence). The CDR3 contains 12 residues. The CDR3 DNA reads as TGTGCCAGCCGGGGGGGTTTCTACGAGCAGTACTTC. Its protein product is CASRGGFYEQYF.

This clone is deemed medium-sized. The genes are TRBV6-2 or TRBV6-3 and TRBJ1-5; D is unclear. V lost 4 bases to trimming and J lost 7 bases, with 20 bases between them. This CDR3 region has 16 residues. The germline V gene has CDR1 MNHEY and CDR2 SVGEGT. CDR3 DNA sequence: TGTGCCAGCAGTTTAAGGGCATTTACCCTTGGACAGCCCCAGCATTTT. Amino acids: CASSLRAFTLGQPQHF.

This clone was seen many times. DNA for the CDR3: TGCAGTGCTAGTCCCCAGGGAACTAACTATGGCTACACCTTC. Translated, it gives CSASPQGTNYGYTF. This sequence joins TRBV20-1 and TRBJ1-2; tentatively, D is TRBD1 (5 bases). Per the germline V gene, CDR1 is DFQATT and CDR2 is SNEGSKA (reference sequence). V lost 3 bases, J lost 0 bases, and 11 bases lay in between. CDR3 length: 14 residues.

With respect to this clone: A read error may produce the germline difference seen at one junction end. This chain connects TRBV5-1 to TRBJ1-5; maybe TRBD1 (5 bases). Germline CDR1 is SGHRS and CDR2 is YFSETQ. The CDR3 length is 15 residues. The CDR3 nucleotides are TGTGCCAGCAGCGCAGGACATGGGTCTTTGCAGCCCCAGCATTTT. It translates to CASSAGHGSLQPQHF.

This clone appeared many times. This chain links TRBV24-1 with TRBJ1-1; the D gene is possibly TRBD1 (5 bases). V lost 1 base and J lost 5, with 10 bases in between. Germline loops: CDR1 KGHDR, CDR2 SFDVKD. CDR3 length equals 14 residues. Written as DNA, the CDR3 is TGTGCCACCAGTGATTTCCAGGGTGCGACTGAAGCTTTCTTT. This gives the protein CATSDFQGATEAFF.

Concerning this clone itself: Germline is not matched at one junction end, which may reflect a read error. This rearrangement joins TRBV28 to TRBJ2-1, with D unclear. The CDR3 spans 15 residues. Germline assignment: CDR1 MDHEN and CDR2 SYDVKM. In DNA, the CDR3 is TGTGCCGGCAGTCTCTTACGCCCCAGCCACAATGAGCAGTTCTTC. It encodes CAGSLLRPSHNEQFF. The full variable domain, with the rest looked up from reference TRBV28 and TRBJ2-1, is DVKVTQSSRYLVKRTGEKVFLECVQDMDHENMFWYRQDPGLGLRLIYFSYDVKMKEKGDIPEGYSVSREKKERFSLILESASTNQTSMYLCAGSLLRPSHNEQFFGPGTRLTVL.

This clone turned up a few times. The chain recombines TRBV24-1 with TRBJ2-1; D not resolved. Germline V gene data show CDR1 as KGHDR and CDR2 as SFDVKD. The CDR3 has 15 amino acids. Trimming pared 5 bases from V and 7 bases from J, leaving 17 bases between. CDR3 DNA sequence: TGTGCCACCAGTGGTAATAGTGGCCCCTTTAATGAGCAGTTCTTC. This sequence encodes CATSGNSGPFNEQFF.

Only a few counts were recorded for this clone. The rearrangement joins TRBV6-2 or TRBV6-3 to TRBJ2-1; D might be TRBD1 or TRBD2, each matching 5 bases. The CDR3 is 17 amino acids. The V end was cut by 0 bases, the J end by 4 bases, with 16 bases between. CDR1 is MNHEY and CDR2 is SVGEGT in the germline V gene. CDR3 sequence reads: CASSYSPGTGIYNEQFF. As DNA, the CDR3 is TGTGCCAGCAGTTACTCCCCAGGGACCGGGATTTACAATGAGCAGTTCTTC.

This clone came up many times. This chain uses TRBV6-2 or TRBV6-3 with TRBJ1-1; D unresolved. From germline, CDR1 is MNHEY and CDR2 SVGEGT. The CDR3 totals 13 residues. V was cut by 6 bases and J by 1 base, with 9 bases left in between. The CDR3 reads CASRTTANTEAFF. CDR3 in DNA: TGTGCCAGCAGGACCACAGCGAACACTGAAGCTTTCTTT.

This chain joins TRBV7-9 and TRBJ2-2; unclear D gene. V was clipped by 5 bases and J by 4 bases, with 5 bases between them. Per the germline V gene, CDR1 is SEHNR and CDR2 is FQNEAQ (reference sequence). The CDR3 is 12 amino acids. CDR3 protein: CASSPITGELFF. The DNA for the CDR3 is TGTGCCAGCAGCCCGATCACCGGGGAGCTGTTTTTT.

This clone was recorded a few times. The sample carries other DNA sequences with the same CDR3. The chain's CDR3 is CATSPGATRGYTF. CDR3 DNA sequence: TGTGCCACCTCCCCGGGAGCGACGAGGGGCTACACCTTC. The chain carries TRBV12-3 or TRBV12-4 and TRBJ1-2; D ambiguous. The V end lost 10 bases, the J end lost 8 bases, and 20 bases lay between the germline ends. The CDR3 has 13 residues.

This clone turned up a few times. The CDR3 coding sequence is TGTGCCAGCAGTCGGGACTACCTAGATACGCAGTATTTT. This codes for CASSRDYLDTQYF. V is TRBV6-1 and J is TRBJ2-3, with 7 positions matching TRBD2. The V and J ends lost 5 bases and 5 bases, in that order; junction bases with no gene match: 4. The CDR3 loop spans 13 amino acids. Per germline, CDR1 MNHNS and CDR2 SASEGT.

Points on this clone: A much larger clonotype is one base distant, so this may be a read error. This same CDR3 is encoded by further DNA sequences in the sample. The chain carries TRBV30 and TRBJ2-7; TRBD1 aligns across 9 bases. The CDR3 runs 14 residues. From germline, CDR1 is GTSNPN and CDR2 SVGIG (reference sequence). The CDR3 DNA reads as TGTGCCTGGCACGACGGGACAGGGCTTTACGAGCAGTATTTC. Encoded protein: CAWHDGTGLYEQYF.

The chain recombines TRBV20-1 with TRBJ1-1, with a tentative D call TRBD1 (6 bases). The CDR3 extends over 13 amino acids. Trimming removed 6 bases at V and 1 base at J, with 12 bases between. CDR1 and CDR2 from the germline V gene are DFQATT and SNEGSKA (reference sequence). The CDR3 here is CSASEGGNTEAFF. The DNA for the CDR3 is TGCAGTGCCAGTGAAGGGGGGAACACTGAAGCTTTCTTT.

A few counts support this clone. This may stem from a read error, because a much larger clone lies one nucleotide away. V and J are TRBV12-3 or TRBV12-4 and TRBJ2-5; 9 bases are a match to TRBD1. The CDR3 length is 18 residues. The V and J ends lost 5 bases and 5 bases, in that order; junction bases with no gene match: 18. The CDR3 is CASSEKPPGTGTNETQYF. CDR3 bases: TGTGCCAGCAGTGAAAAACCCCCCGGGACAGGGACAAATGAGACCCAGTACTTC.

This clone has ten or more counts. A much larger clone lies a single base off, so this may be a read error. This likely comes from a read error, as the CDR3 has no conserved phenylalanine or tryptophan at its end. This sequence joins TRBV11-2 and TRBJ2-6; D is unclear. The V gene's germline CDR1 is SGHAT and CDR2 FQNNGV. CDR3 length equals 14 residues. V was clipped by 5 bases and J by 3 bases, with 8 bases between them. CDR3: CASSLANGANVLTS. Here the CDR3 DNA reads TGTGCCAGCAGCCTCGCGAATGGGGCCAACGTCCTGACTTCC.